The 10 T cell receptor beta chains listed next were all sequenced from one sample in a study of control samples from healthy donors and cancer patients. Profiling relied on immunoSEQ multiplex PCR, and the TCRdb table lists in-frame clones only, not all of them. The sample includes 150,000 to 200,000 clones, roughly 91% of them seen just once. The sample taken for sequencing was blood. These receptors were taken from a woman aged 25 to 39 in good health.

The V call is TRBV5-1, the J call TRBJ2-1; 11 bases are a match to TRBD2. From germline, CDR1 is SGHRS and CDR2 YFSETQ. CDR3 length equals 15 residues. With V trimmed by 1 base and J by 7 bases, 4 bases remained unmatched. CDR3 amino acids: CASSLTSGRVNEQFF. The CDR3 DNA reads TGCGCCAGCAGCTTGACTAGCGGGAGAGTAAATGAGCAGTTCTTC.

The J gene is TRBJ2-7, the V gene TRBV30; 8 nucleotides agree with TRBD1. This CDR3 contains 14 residues. In germline, CDR1 is GTSNPN, CDR2 SVGIG (reference sequence). With V trimmed by 0 bases and J by 7 bases, 8 bases remained unmatched. The CDR3 protein is CAWSVGTGTGEQYF. The CDR3 region has the DNA TGTGCCTGGAGTGTCGGGACAGGTACTGGGGAGCAGTACTTC.

This chain connects TRBV6-5 to TRBJ1-2; D remains ambiguous. V gave up 6 bases and J gave up 3 bases, with 8 bases separating them. The CDR3 has 12 residues. The germline gives CDR1 MNHEY, CDR2 SVGAGI. CDR3 residues: CASSETYYGYTF. DNA for the CDR3: TGTGCCAGCAGCGAGACCTACTATGGCTACACCTTC.

CDR3 DNA: TGTGCCAGCAGTTCCGACAGGGCTCAATCACCCCTCCACTTT. It encodes CASSSDRAQSPLHF. This rearrangement joins TRBV6-5 to TRBJ1-6, with 7 bases fitting TRBD1. Trimming removed 4 bases from V and 10 bases from J; junction bases left unmatched: 7. The CDR3 totals 14 residues. Germline CDR1 is MNHEY and CDR2 is SVGAGI.

Only one count was recorded for this clone. J is TRBJ2-7 and V is TRBV28, with 8 bases identical to TRBD2. V gave up 6 bases and J gave up 2 bases; unmatched junction bases: 9. The germline gives CDR1 MDHEN, CDR2 SYDVKM. The CDR3 extends over 15 amino acids. The CDR3: CASREEREWAYEQYF. In nucleotides, the CDR3 is TGTGCCAGCAGGGAAGAGCGGGAGTGGGCCTACGAGCAGTACTTC.

V usage is TRBV2 and J usage is TRBJ2-4; 9 bases agree with TRBD1. CDR3 length: 15 amino acids. V was clipped by 6 bases and J by 0 bases; unmatched bases: 3. CDR1 and CDR2 (germline): SNHLY, FYNNEI. The CDR3 sequence: CASRRQGGAKNIQYF. The CDR3 coding sequence is TGTGCCAGCAGAAGACAGGGGGGAGCCAAAAACATTCAGTACTTC. Full variable domain (missing parts from reference TRBV2 and TRBJ2-4): EPEVTQTPSHQVTQMGQEVILRCVPISNHLYFYWYRQILGQKVEFLVSFYNNEISEKSEIFDDQFSVERPDGSNFTLKIRSTKLEDSAMYFCASRRQGGAKNIQYFGAGTRLSVL.

The chain carries TRBV7-9 and TRBJ2-7; 8 bases fit TRBD1. CDR3 length equals 18 residues. Germline V lookup: CDR1 SEHNR, CDR2 FQNEAQ (reference sequence). With 4 bases clipped from V and 3 bases from J, the junction kept 17 bases outside the gene matches. CDR3 DNA: TGTGCCAGCAGCTCCAATAAGAACCGGGACAGGTCATTCTACGAGCAGTACTTC. Translating gives CASSSNKNRDRSFYEQYF.

This chain links TRBV27 with TRBJ2-3; the match to TRBD2 covers 7 bases. Germline V CDR1 and CDR2: MNHEY, SMNVEV (reference sequence). With V trimmed by 2 bases and J by 0 bases, 5 bases remained unmatched. The CDR3 is 16 amino acids. This CDR3 reads CASSLTRLASTDTQYF. Here the CDR3 DNA reads TGTGCCAGCAGTTTAACCAGACTAGCTAGCACAGATACGCAGTATTTT.

The chain joins TRBV19 to TRBJ2-2; D gene ambiguous. Trimming removed 3 bases at V and 5 bases at J, with 10 bases between. CDR1 LNHDA and CDR2 SQIVND come from the germline V gene (reference sequence). CDR3 size: 14 residues. CDR3 nucleotide sequence: TGTGCCAGTAGTATTCTGTCGGTGACCGGGGAGCTGTTTTTT. Its protein is CASSILSVTGELFF.

The chain joins TRBV9 to TRBJ2-7; 9 nucleotides match TRBD1. Germline CDR1 reads SGDLS; CDR2 reads YYNGEE. With V trimmed by 0 bases and J by 3 bases, 4 bases remained unmatched. This CDR3 comprises 15 residues. CDR3 sequence (DNA): TGTGCCAGCAGCGTAGAGGGACAGGGAAGCTACGAGCAGTACTTC. Its protein is CASSVEGQGSYEQYF.